The 24 T cell receptor beta chains below were found in one sample sequenced in a study of vaccination and CD4 T cells after COVID-19. No cognate antigen is known for these TCRs. An Oncomine TCR Beta short-read assay was used to sequence the DNA from cultured CD4+ T cells. TCRdb processed the PCR reads anew with MiXCR; each CDR3 protein has one entry. The sample records nearly 20,000 distinct CDR3 sequences, around 46% being singletons. The treatment here: approximately 9-day PBMC culture with coronavirus spike peptide pools or control peptides (ViraFEST assay). The specimen comprised CD4+ T cells from blood, cultured in vitro, sampled after SARS-CoV-2 vaccination. The receptors were sampled from a human donor who had recovered from COVID-19.

The chain employs TRBV4-2 and TRBJ2-3, with TRBD2 identical over 10 bases. CDR3 length: 16 amino acids. The V gene's germline CDR1 is LGHNA and CDR2 YNFKEQ. With V trimmed by 3 bases and J by 1 base, 4 bases remained unmatched. CDR3 coding DNA: TGTGCCAGCAGCCAGGGTGGACTAGCGGGCACAGATACGCAGTATTTT. Protein: CASSQGGLAGTDTQYF.

This chain connects TRBV5-1 to TRBJ1-2, with TRBD1 as a possible D gene (6 bases). Trimming cost V 1 base and J 3 bases, with 10 bases left between them. CDR3 length: 14 residues. The germline gives CDR1 SGHRS, CDR2 YFSETQ. CDR3 in amino acids: CASSLTGTYYGYTF. The CDR3 DNA reads TGCGCCAGCAGCTTGACAGGGACTTACTATGGCTACACCTTC.

The chain couples TRBV11-3 to TRBJ2-3; D is unclear. Trimming left V 4 bases short and J 3 bases short, with 5 bases between. CDR1 is SGHNT, CDR2 YENEEA, per germline. There are 12 residues in the CDR3. The DNA for the CDR3 is TGTGCCAGCAGCTCCTATACAGATACGCAGTATTTT. The encoded protein is CASSSYTDTQYF.

Only one count was recorded for this clonotype. V usage is TRBV7-2 and J usage is TRBJ2-7; D may be TRBD1 (6 bases). Looked up from germline, CDR1 is SGHTA and CDR2 is FQGNSA. Trimming cost V 1 base and J 4 bases, with 11 bases left between them. The CDR3 length is 14 residues. The CDR3 reads CASSLGTVLYEQYF. The CDR3 DNA follows: TGTGCCAGCAGCTTAGGGACAGTGTTATACGAGCAGTACTTC.

The chain combines TRBV23-1 with TRBJ1-5, with D perhaps TRBD1 (6 bases). TRBV23-1 is labeled an ORF, and its function is uncertain. Trimming removed 0 bases at V and 16 bases at J, with 13 bases between. CDR3 length equals 12 residues. The CDR3 coding sequence is TGCGCCAGCAGTCAATCGAGCCAGGGGATACATTTT. Its protein is CASSQSSQGIHF.

This clonotype showed up just once. The rearrangement links TRBV6-1 to TRBJ1-2, with D unclear. Trimming shortened V by 6 bases and J by 4 bases, and 12 bases separated the two germline ends. CDR3 length: 13 amino acids. The germline V gene has CDR1 MNHNS and CDR2 SASEGT. CDR3 in DNA: TGTGCCAGCAGCGGCGACAACCCCTATGGCTACACCTTC. This gives the protein CASSGDNPYGYTF.

The chain recombines TRBV19 with TRBJ1-5, with D possibly matching TRBD1 (5 bases). V lost 3 bases, J lost 7 bases, and 13 bases lay in between. Germline lookup yields CDR1 LNHDA and CDR2 SQIVND (reference sequence). CDR3 length: 14 residues. The CDR3 here is CASSIWGEGQPQHF. The CDR3 DNA reads as TGTGCCAGTAGTATTTGGGGGGAGGGGCAGCCCCAGCATTTT.

The J gene is TRBJ1-5, the V gene TRBV7-2, with 7 bases lining up with TRBD1. The CDR3 covers 14 residues. J was trimmed by 6 bases and V by 2 bases; bases with no gene match: 4. Per germline, CDR1 SGHTA and CDR2 FQGNSA. As DNA, the CDR3 is TGTGCCAGCAGCTTACGAGGGGGCGGTCAGCCCCAGCATTTT. Translation: CASSLRGGGQPQHF.

This clonotype was detected only a few times. J is TRBJ1-5 and V is TRBV7-9; D is ambiguous. V was shortened by 0 bases and J by 5 bases, with 2 bases between the two germline ends. Germline V gene lookup returns CDR1 SEHNR and CDR2 FQNEAQ (reference sequence). CDR3 length: 12 amino acids. CDR3 sequence (DNA): TGTGCCAGCAGCTTAGCTGATCAGCCCCAGCATTTT. Amino acid sequence: CASSLADQPQHF.

This clonotype was picked up a small number of times. This chain uses TRBV19 with TRBJ2-2; 8 bases map to TRBD1. The V gene's germline CDR1 is LNHDA and CDR2 SQIVND (reference sequence). V shed 1 base and J 5 bases; nucleotides not matched to a gene: 9. The CDR3 extends over 17 amino acids. The DNA of the CDR3 is TGTGCCAGTAGTATAGTCTGGACAGGGAGTTGGACCGGGGAGCTGTTTTTT. Translating gives CASSIVWTGSWTGELFF.

The chain carries TRBV20-1 and TRBJ2-3, with D perhaps TRBD1 or TRBD2 (5 bases each). The CDR3 length is 15 residues. The germline V gene encodes CDR1 DFQATT and CDR2 SNEGSKA (reference sequence). V lost 0 bases, J lost 4 bases, and 14 bases lay in between. Here the CDR3 reads CSARDDYRSADTQYF. The CDR3, as DNA: TGCAGTGCTAGAGACGACTACAGGTCGGCAGATACGCAGTATTTT.

This clonotype was seen only a few times. V is TRBV20-1 and J is TRBJ1-3; no clear D. The ends were cut back, 0 bases at V and 3 bases at J, with 9 bases in the middle. The CDR3 totals 14 residues. Per the germline V gene, CDR1 is DFQATT and CDR2 is SNEGSKA (reference sequence). In DNA, the CDR3 is TGCAGTGCTAGAGATCAGACAAGTGGAAACACCATATATTTT. It specifies CSARDQTSGNTIYF.

The CDR3 region has the DNA TGTGCCAGCAGCTTGTTAAGAGGCACAGATACGCAGTATTTT. As protein: CASSLLRGTDTQYF. This chain joins TRBV5-6 and TRBJ2-3; no firm D call. From germline, CDR1 is SGHDT and CDR2 YYEEEE. The CDR3 is 14 amino acids. Trimming took 1 base from V and 1 from J, leaving 7 bases between them.

This chain joins TRBV19 and TRBJ2-7; tentative D call: TRBD1 (5 bases). V was trimmed by 6 bases and J by 2 bases, leaving 17 bases between them. This CDR3 has 15 amino acids. Germline lookup yields CDR1 LNHDA and CDR2 SQIVND (reference sequence). In nucleotides, the CDR3 is TGTGCCAGTAGCGTCGATGGGGCCAGGGCCTACGAGCAGTACTTC. Protein product: CASSVDGARAYEQYF.

The chain combines TRBV7-2 with TRBJ1-5; D gene ambiguous. Looked up from germline, CDR1 is SGHTA and CDR2 is FQGNSA. Trimming took 0 bases from V and 7 from J, leaving 10 bases between them. The CDR3 runs 14 residues. The CDR3 here is CASSLAVWVQPQHF. The CDR3 DNA follows: TGTGCCAGCAGCTTAGCGGTCTGGGTCCAGCCCCAGCATTTT.

V gene TRBV28 combines with J gene TRBJ1-1; 9 positions agree with TRBD1. This CDR3 has 11 residues. Germline V CDR1 and CDR2: MDHEN, SYDVKM. V shed 4 bases and J 11 bases; nucleotides not matched to a gene: 2. For the CDR3, the DNA is TGTGCCAGCAGTTACAGGGGGCAGGCTTTCTTT. Its translation is CASSYRGQAFF. Combining the CDR3 with reference TRBV28 and TRBJ1-1 gives the whole variable domain DVKVTQSSRYLVKRTGEKVFLECVQDMDHENMFWYRQDPGLGLRLIYFSYDVKMKEKGDIPEGYSVSREKKERFSLILESASTNQTSMYLCASSYRGQAFFGQGTRLTVV.

Concerning this clonotype itself: Germline and junction disagree at one end, which may indicate a read error. The J gene is TRBJ2-7, the V gene TRBV6-1; D is ambiguous. The CDR3 has 16 residues. The germline gives CDR1 MNHNS, CDR2 SASEGT. The CDR3 region has the DNA TGTGCCAGCAGCGAAGTACCGGGTCTCAGGTCCTACGAGCAGTACTTC. This encodes CASSEVPGLRSYEQYF.

J is TRBJ2-1 and V is TRBV6-5; D might be TRBD1 or TRBD2, each matching 5 bases. The CDR3 is 19 residues long. Looked up from germline, CDR1 is MNHEY and CDR2 is SVGAGI. Trimming removed 2 bases at V and 7 bases at J, with 27 bases between. The CDR3 DNA reads as TGTGCCAGCAGTTACACTATACCGGGGCAGGGATGGATCAGGAATGAGCAGTTCTTC. Protein: CASSYTIPGQGWIRNEQFF.

This clonotype was seen a few times. The chain has TRBV20-1 and TRBJ2-7, with 9 bases matching TRBD1. The V gene end was trimmed by 0 bases and the J gene end by 2 bases; junction bases not matched to a gene: 8. CDR1 and CDR2 (germline): DFQATT, SNEGSKA (reference sequence). The CDR3 is made up of 16 amino acids. The CDR3 reads CSAREPTRDRAYEQYF. The CDR3 coding sequence is TGCAGTGCTAGAGAACCAACGAGGGACAGGGCCTACGAGCAGTACTTC.

This clonotype was seen only a few times. J is TRBJ1-2 and V is TRBV20-1; the D gene is possibly TRBD1 (5 bases). V was clipped by 6 bases and J by 3 bases, with 11 bases between them. Looked up from germline, CDR1 is DFQATT and CDR2 is SNEGSKA (reference sequence). This CDR3 region has 12 residues. The CDR3 nucleotides read TGCAGTGCCGAACAGGAGTACTATGGCTACACCTTC. Its translation: CSAEQEYYGYTF.

The chain has TRBV7-9 and TRBJ2-6, with a possible D match to TRBD2 (6 bases). Germline V CDR1 and CDR2: SEHNR, FQNEAQ (reference sequence). The germline V and J ends were trimmed by 4 bases and 4 bases, with 17 bases remaining between them. The CDR3 contains 17 residues. The CDR3 DNA follows: TGTGCCAGCAGCTCCTTAGTTGGGGAGGCGGGGGCCAACGTCCTGACTTTC. It translates to CASSSLVGEAGANVLTF.

A few counts support this clonotype. The chain links TRBV19 to TRBJ1-5; tentatively, D is TRBD1 (5 bases). The CDR3 has 15 amino acids. The V and J ends lost 4 bases and 7 bases respectively, with 17 bases between them. Germline-derived CDR1 and CDR2 are LNHDA and SQIVND (reference sequence). The CDR3 DNA is TGTGCCAGTAGTACCGGGGCTAACGTTGGGCAGCCCCAGCATTTT. Translated: CASSTGANVGQPQHF.

This sequence joins TRBV6-1 and TRBJ1-1; D may be TRBD1 (6 bases). This CDR3 region has 17 residues. From germline, CDR1 is MNHNS and CDR2 SASEGT. Trimming shortened V by 5 bases and J by 4 bases, and 23 bases separated the two germline ends. Here the CDR3 DNA reads TGTGCCAGCAGTCGAGATCCATTTTACAGGGTTGGCACTGAAGCTTTCTTT. It is translated as CASSRDPFYRVGTEAFF.

The chain couples TRBV7-3 to TRBJ2-2; D ambiguous. CDR3 length: 12 residues. V was pared by 5 bases and J by 3 bases, with 4 bases between. Germline-derived CDR1 and CDR2 are SGHTA and FQGTGA. The CDR3 DNA sequence: TGTGCCAGCAGCCCCGACACCGGGGAGCTGTTTTTT. This codes for CASSPDTGELFF.